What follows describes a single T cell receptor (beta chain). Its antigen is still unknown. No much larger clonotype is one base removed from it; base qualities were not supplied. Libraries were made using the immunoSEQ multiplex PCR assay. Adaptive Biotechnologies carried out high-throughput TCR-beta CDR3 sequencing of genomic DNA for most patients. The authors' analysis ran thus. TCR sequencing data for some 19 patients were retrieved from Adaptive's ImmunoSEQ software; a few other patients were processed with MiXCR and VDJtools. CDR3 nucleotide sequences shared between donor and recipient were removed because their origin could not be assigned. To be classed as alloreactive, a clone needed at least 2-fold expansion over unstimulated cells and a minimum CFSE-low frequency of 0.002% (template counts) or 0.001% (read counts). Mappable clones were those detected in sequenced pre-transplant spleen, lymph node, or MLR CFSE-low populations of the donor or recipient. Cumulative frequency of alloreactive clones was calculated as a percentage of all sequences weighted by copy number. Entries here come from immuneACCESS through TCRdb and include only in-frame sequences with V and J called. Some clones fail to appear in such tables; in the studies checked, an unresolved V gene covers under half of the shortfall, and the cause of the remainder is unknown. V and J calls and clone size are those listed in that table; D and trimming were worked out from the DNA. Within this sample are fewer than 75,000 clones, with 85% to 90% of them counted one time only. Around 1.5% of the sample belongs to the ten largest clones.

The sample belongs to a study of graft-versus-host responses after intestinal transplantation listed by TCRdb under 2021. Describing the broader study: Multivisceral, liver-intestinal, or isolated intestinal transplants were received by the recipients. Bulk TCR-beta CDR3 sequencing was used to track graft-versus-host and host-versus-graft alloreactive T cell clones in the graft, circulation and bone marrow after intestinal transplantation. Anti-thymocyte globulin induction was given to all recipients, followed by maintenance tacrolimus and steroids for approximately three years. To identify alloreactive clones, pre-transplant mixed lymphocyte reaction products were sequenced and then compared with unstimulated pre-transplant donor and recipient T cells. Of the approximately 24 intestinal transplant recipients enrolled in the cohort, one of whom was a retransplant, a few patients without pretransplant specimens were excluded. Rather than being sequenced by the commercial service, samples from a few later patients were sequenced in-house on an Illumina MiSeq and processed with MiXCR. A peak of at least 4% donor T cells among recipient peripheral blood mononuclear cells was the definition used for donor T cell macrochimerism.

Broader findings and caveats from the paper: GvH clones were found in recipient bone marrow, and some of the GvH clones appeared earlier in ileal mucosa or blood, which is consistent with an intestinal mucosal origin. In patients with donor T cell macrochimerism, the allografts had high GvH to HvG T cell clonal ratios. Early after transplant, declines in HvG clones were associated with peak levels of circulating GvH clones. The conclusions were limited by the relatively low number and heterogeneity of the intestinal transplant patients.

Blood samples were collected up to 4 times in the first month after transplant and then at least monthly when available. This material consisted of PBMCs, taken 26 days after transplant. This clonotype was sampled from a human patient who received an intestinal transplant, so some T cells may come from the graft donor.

The CDR3 protein sequence reads: CASSESRDWNQPQHF. Read as DNA, the sequence is TGCGCCAGCAGTGAGAGCCGGGACTGGAATCAGCCCCAGCATTTT. Recombination linked TRBV10-1 to TRBJ1-5; the D gene is possibly TRBD1, with 5 bases matching. Measured from the cysteine to the phenylalanine, the CDR3 is 15 residues long. CDR3 DNA only is kept here, 45 bases in frame from base 1. Cut back by 2 bases and 4 bases, the V and J ends lie 12 bases apart. The germline V gene (reference sequence) supplies CDR1 WNHNN and CDR2 SYGVQD.